The TCR beta chain under discussion was sequenced for a study of cytomegalovirus exposure and HLA in healthy donors. Trimming removed 9 bases from V and 9 bases from J, with 18 bases in between. Germline V CDR1 and CDR2: MNHNS, SASEGT. The CDR3 sequence is 13 residues long. 60 Vbeta and 13 Jbeta primers were used in PCR. Using immunoSEQ multiplex PCR, the repertoire was profiled, and TCRdb retains in-frame clones only, with some absent. The data contain 200,000 to 250,000 clones, 75% to 90% of them seen just once; the ten biggest clones take up about 1%. The J gene is TRBJ2-1, the V gene TRBV6-1, with D maybe TRBD2 (6 bases). This receptor was identified in a woman between 18 and 30 years old in good health and CMV-seronegative. Sequencing input: PBMCs. As DNA, the CDR3 is TGTGCCAGTTCCCTGGGGGGTGGGTTTGAGCAGTTCTTC. Protein product: CASSLGGGFEQFF.